Following are 25 T cell receptor beta chains from one sample sequenced in a study of response to subunit inactivated influenza vaccine. TCRdb independently ran MiXCR on the RT-PCR reads; one entry per CDR3 protein. The table records approximately 730,000 distinct CDR3 sequences, about 14% of them present only once. Sample: PBMCs from blood, taken roughly 2 weeks before vaccination. The receptors come from a man aged 50 or older who received an inactivated influenza vaccine.

This sequence joins TRBV5-1 and TRBJ2-1; D assignment may be TRBD1 or TRBD2 (5 bases each). Per the germline V gene, CDR1 is SGHRS and CDR2 is YFSETQ. V lost 4 bases and J 0 bases, leaving 14 bases between the germline ends. The CDR3 runs 16 residues. The CDR3 region is CASSGGYRGSYNEQFF. The CDR3 region has the DNA TGCGCCAGCAGCGGAGGTTATAGGGGCTCCTACAATGAGCAGTTCTTC.

The rearrangement links TRBV2 to TRBJ2-1; TRBD1 is a possible D gene (6 bases). The V end was cut by 3 bases, the J end by 3 bases, with 9 bases between. CDR1 is SNHLY, CDR2 FYNNEI, per germline. The length of the CDR3 is 14 residues. CDR3 residues: CASSEGHIYNEQFF. DNA for the CDR3: TGTGCCAGCAGTGAGGGACACATCTACAATGAGCAGTTCTTC.

The CDR3 nucleotides read TGCGCCAGCAGCTTAGTCACAGGGATTTACTACGAGCAGTACTTC. It yields the protein CASSLVTGIYYEQYF. The chain is built from TRBV5-1 and TRBJ2-7, with D perhaps TRBD1 (6 bases). Germline loops: CDR1 SGHRS, CDR2 YFSETQ. The CDR3 totals 15 residues. Trimming left V 2 bases short and J 3 bases short, with 15 bases between.

This clonotype was counted between two and nine times. This chain links TRBV5-1 with TRBJ1-4; D perhaps matches TRBD1 (6 bases). V shed 4 bases and J shed 6 bases, with 10 bases lying between them. This CDR3 contains 13 residues. Germline CDR1 SGHRS, CDR2 YFSETQ. The DNA for the CDR3 is TGCGCCAGCAGCCGTTACAGGGATGAAAAACTGTTTTTT. Its protein product is CASSRYRDEKLFF.

This sequence joins TRBV20-1 and TRBJ2-1, with 12 nucleotides matching TRBD2. Germline V CDR1 and CDR2: DFQATT, SNEGSKA (reference sequence). The CDR3 contains 13 residues. CDR3 coding DNA: TGCAGGCCGACTAGCGGGGGCTCCAATGAGCAGTTCTTC. Its protein product is CRPTSGGSNEQFF.

This clonotype has more than one count but fewer than ten. The J gene is TRBJ2-7, the V gene TRBV29-1; D not resolved. CDR1 is SQVTM, CDR2 ANQGSEA, per germline. The CDR3 runs to 14 residues. Trimming took off 5 bases at V and 0 bases at J, with 14 bases between the two ends. CDR3 bases: TGCAGCGTTTCTTTTCGGGCCTTCTCCTACGAGCAGTACTTC. Translated, it gives CSVSFRAFSYEQYF.

The chain employs TRBV7-2 and TRBJ2-3; TRBD2 matches 11 bases. CDR3 size: 17 residues. V shed 5 bases and J 1 base; nucleotides not matched to a gene: 8. Germline V CDR1 and CDR2: SGHTA, FQGNSA. The CDR3: CASSVRGTSGRTDTQYF. CDR3 in DNA: TGTGCCAGCAGCGTAAGGGGGACTAGCGGACGCACAGATACGCAGTATTTT. Drawing the rest from reference TRBV7-2 and TRBJ2-3, the complete variable domain is GAGVSQSPSNKVTEKGKDVELRCDPISGHTALYWYRQSLGQGLEFLIYFQGNSAPDKSGLPSDRFSAERTGGSVSTLTIQRTQQEDSAVYLCASSVRGTSGRTDTQYFGPGTRLTVL.

The rearrangement uses TRBV5-6 and TRBJ2-2, with 7 bases fitting TRBD2. There are 17 residues in the CDR3. Germline CDR1 SGHDT, CDR2 YYEEEE. V trimming: 4 bases; J trimming: 11 bases; junction bases outside the gene matches: 20. The CDR3 coding sequence is TGTGCCAGCAGCCTTGGGGTCCTCCTAATCAGGGAGGGTGAGCTGTTTTTT. Translated: CASSLGVLLIREGELFF. Variable domain in full (rest from reference TRBV5-6 and TRBJ2-2): DAGVTQSPTHLIKTRGQQVTLRCSPKSGHDTVSWYQQALGQGPQFIFQYYEEEERQRGNFPDRFSGHQFPNYSSELNVNALLLGDSALYLCASSLGVLLIREGELFFGEGSRLTVL.

The genes are TRBV29-1 and TRBJ2-1; D is ambiguous. V lost 6 bases, J lost 0 bases, and 6 bases lay in between. This CDR3 region has 12 residues. Per the germline V gene, CDR1 is SQVTM and CDR2 is ANQGSEA. CDR3 bases: TGCAGCGTCCGGAGCTCCTACAATGAGCAGTTCTTC. Encoded protein: CSVRSSYNEQFF.

This clonotype was found many times. V usage is TRBV3-1 and J usage is TRBJ2-1, with TRBD1 matching over 8 bases. CDR3 size: 15 residues. The V segment lost 4 bases and the J segment 1 base; nucleotides outside the gene matches: 3. The germline V gene has CDR1 LGHDT and CDR2 YNNKEL (reference sequence). The CDR3 DNA is TGTGCCAGCAGCCTACGACAGGGGTCCTACAATGAGCAGTTCTTC. Translated, it gives CASSLRQGSYNEQFF.

A few counts support this clonotype. V and J are TRBV20-1 and TRBJ1-2; 9 nucleotides agree with TRBD1. V gave up 5 bases and J gave up 8 bases; unmatched junction bases: 9. CDR3 length equals 13 residues. Germline V CDR1 and CDR2: DFQATT, SNEGSKA (reference sequence). The CDR3 sequence: CSASPGQGGGYTF. The CDR3 nucleotides are TGCAGTGCTTCACCGGGACAGGGAGGCGGCTACACCTTC.

This clonotype was counted at least ten times. The V gene is TRBV20-1, the J gene TRBJ2-1, with TRBD1 matching over 11 bases. V was pared by 5 bases and J by 6 bases, with 6 bases of the junction left unmatched. CDR1 and CDR2 from the germline V gene are DFQATT and SNEGSKA (reference sequence). This CDR3 is 14 amino acids long. The CDR3 loop reads CSAHRDRGFNEQFF. CDR3 DNA sequence: TGCAGTGCTCACCGGGACAGGGGGTTCAATGAGCAGTTCTTC.

This clonotype was detected only a few times. V is TRBV6-6 and J is TRBJ1-6; D gene ambiguous. The germline V and J ends were trimmed by 8 bases and 7 bases, with 12 bases remaining between them. The CDR3 has 13 amino acids. Germline V CDR1 and CDR2: MNHNY, SVGAGI (reference sequence). The chain's CDR3 is CASSNPGNSPLHF. DNA for the CDR3: TGTGCCAGCTCTAATCCGGGGAATTCACCCCTCCACTTT.

V and J are TRBV28 and TRBJ2-7; D gene unclear. Looked up from germline, CDR1 is MDHEN and CDR2 is SYDVKM. This CDR3 is built from 13 residues. The V gene lost 5 bases and the J gene lost 2 bases, with 10 bases spanning the gap. CDR3 DNA: TGTGCCAGCAGTCCCTATTTGGCCTACGAGCAGTACTTC. Translating gives CASSPYLAYEQYF.

The J gene is TRBJ2-5, the V gene TRBV11-2, with TRBD2 identical over 15 bases. Germline V gives CDR1 SGHAT, CDR2 FQNNGV. This CDR3 spans 21 amino acids. The V and J ends lost 1 base and 2 bases, in that order; junction bases with no gene match: 14. The CDR3: CASSLVPTGTSGGPHQETQYF. The CDR3 DNA reads as TGTGCCAGCAGCTTAGTACCAACCGGGACTAGCGGGGGGCCACATCAAGAGACCCAGTACTTC. The complete variable domain, with remaining parts taken from reference TRBV11-2 and TRBJ2-5, reads EAGVAQSPRYKIIEKRQSVAFWCNPISGHATLYWYQQILGQGPKLLIQFQNNGVVDDSQLPKDRFSAERLKGVDSTLKIQPAKLEDSAVYLCASSLVPTGTSGGPHQETQYFGPGTRLLVL.

This clonotype was recorded a few times. The rearrangement links TRBV28 to TRBJ1-1; no definite D call. The germline CDR1 and CDR2 sequences are MDHEN and SYDVKM. V lost 7 bases, J lost 0 bases, and 9 bases lay in between. CDR3 length: 13 residues. The CDR3 DNA follows: TGTGCCAGCACTCTAGGGTTGAACACTGAAGCTTTCTTT. Protein: CASTLGLNTEAFF.

The chain joins TRBV3-1 to TRBJ2-6; the D gene is possibly TRBD1 (5 bases). Germline loops: CDR1 LGHDT, CDR2 YNNKEL (reference sequence). The CDR3 spans 19 residues. V was shortened by 11 bases and J by 0 bases, with 26 bases between the two germline ends. DNA of the CDR3: TGTGCCTGCTGTCCTGAGATGTGGACACTACTCTCTGGGGCCAACGTCCTGACTTTC. Translated: CACCPEMWTLLSGANVLTF.

The chain joins TRBV27 to TRBJ2-2, with D maybe TRBD2 (6 bases). This CDR3 is built from 13 residues. Germline loops: CDR1 MNHEY, CDR2 SMNVEV (reference sequence). V was pared by 6 bases and J by 6 bases, with 11 bases between. The CDR3 reads CASRPGGAGELFF. CDR3 DNA sequence: TGTGCCAGCAGACCCGGAGGGGCCGGGGAGCTGTTTTTT.

V usage is TRBV27 and J usage is TRBJ2-1; no clear D. The CDR3 spans 16 residues. Trimming took off 7 bases at V and 4 bases at J, with 20 bases between the two ends. Germline CDR1 and CDR2: MNHEY and SMNVEV (reference sequence). The chain's CDR3 is CASTLSPTNRYNEQFF. As DNA, the CDR3 is TGTGCCAGCACCTTATCGCCAACGAACCGTTACAATGAGCAGTTCTTC.

The rearrangement uses TRBV6-2 or TRBV6-3 and TRBJ1-5; D gene uncertain. The germline V and J ends were trimmed by 5 bases and 0 bases, with 14 bases remaining between them. Germline CDR1 MNHEY, CDR2 SVGEGT. This CDR3 has 16 residues. The CDR3 DNA reads as TGTGCCAGCAGTCCTGATTGGGGAGTTAGCAATCAGCCCCAGCATTTT. Protein product: CASSPDWGVSNQPQHF.

The chain links TRBV20-1 to TRBJ1-3; D is undetermined. This CDR3 region has 13 residues. The germline V and J ends were trimmed by 5 bases and 0 bases, with 8 bases remaining between them. Germline V gene lookup returns CDR1 DFQATT and CDR2 SNEGSKA (reference sequence). CDR3 in amino acids: CSALLVSGNTIYF. The CDR3 DNA sequence: TGCAGTGCTCTCCTAGTCTCTGGAAACACCATATATTTT.

In its sample, this clonotype was seen many times. The chain is built from TRBV29-1 and TRBJ1-2, with D uncertain. The CDR3 sequence is 14 residues long. Trimming cost V 4 bases and J 0 bases, with 12 bases left between them. Per the germline V gene, CDR1 is SQVTM and CDR2 is ANQGSEA. The CDR3 spells CSVGVGGANYGYTF. The CDR3 DNA reads TGCAGCGTTGGGGTCGGCGGTGCTAACTATGGCTACACCTTC.

The gene calls are TRBV7-2 and TRBJ1-3, with D hard to call. This CDR3 spans 15 amino acids. V gave up 1 base and J gave up 0 bases, with 7 bases separating them. The germline V gene has CDR1 SGHTA and CDR2 FQGNSA. Written as DNA, the CDR3 is TGTGCCAGCAGCTTAGACCGGGCCTCTGGAAACACCATATATTTT. It specifies CASSLDRASGNTIYF.

The rearrangement joins TRBV30 to TRBJ2-1; the match to TRBD2 covers 11 bases. This CDR3 has 13 residues. V lost 4 bases and J lost 10; bases outside the gene matches: 6. CDR1 is GTSNPN and CDR2 is SVGIG in the germline V gene (reference sequence). The CDR3 spells CAWTPSGRKEQFF. CDR3 nucleotides: TGTGCCTGGACGCCTAGCGGGAGGAAGGAGCAGTTCTTC.

Of note for this clonotype: One junction end does not reproduce the germline sequence, and a read error may be involved. The chain combines TRBV5-1 with TRBJ2-3; 11 nucleotides match TRBD2. The CDR3 consists of 16 residues. Per the germline V gene, CDR1 is SGHRS and CDR2 is YFSETQ. The CDR3: CAISTGTSGGTDTQYF. The CDR3 nucleotides are TGCGCCATCAGCACCGGGACTAGCGGCGGCACAGATACGCAGTATTTT.